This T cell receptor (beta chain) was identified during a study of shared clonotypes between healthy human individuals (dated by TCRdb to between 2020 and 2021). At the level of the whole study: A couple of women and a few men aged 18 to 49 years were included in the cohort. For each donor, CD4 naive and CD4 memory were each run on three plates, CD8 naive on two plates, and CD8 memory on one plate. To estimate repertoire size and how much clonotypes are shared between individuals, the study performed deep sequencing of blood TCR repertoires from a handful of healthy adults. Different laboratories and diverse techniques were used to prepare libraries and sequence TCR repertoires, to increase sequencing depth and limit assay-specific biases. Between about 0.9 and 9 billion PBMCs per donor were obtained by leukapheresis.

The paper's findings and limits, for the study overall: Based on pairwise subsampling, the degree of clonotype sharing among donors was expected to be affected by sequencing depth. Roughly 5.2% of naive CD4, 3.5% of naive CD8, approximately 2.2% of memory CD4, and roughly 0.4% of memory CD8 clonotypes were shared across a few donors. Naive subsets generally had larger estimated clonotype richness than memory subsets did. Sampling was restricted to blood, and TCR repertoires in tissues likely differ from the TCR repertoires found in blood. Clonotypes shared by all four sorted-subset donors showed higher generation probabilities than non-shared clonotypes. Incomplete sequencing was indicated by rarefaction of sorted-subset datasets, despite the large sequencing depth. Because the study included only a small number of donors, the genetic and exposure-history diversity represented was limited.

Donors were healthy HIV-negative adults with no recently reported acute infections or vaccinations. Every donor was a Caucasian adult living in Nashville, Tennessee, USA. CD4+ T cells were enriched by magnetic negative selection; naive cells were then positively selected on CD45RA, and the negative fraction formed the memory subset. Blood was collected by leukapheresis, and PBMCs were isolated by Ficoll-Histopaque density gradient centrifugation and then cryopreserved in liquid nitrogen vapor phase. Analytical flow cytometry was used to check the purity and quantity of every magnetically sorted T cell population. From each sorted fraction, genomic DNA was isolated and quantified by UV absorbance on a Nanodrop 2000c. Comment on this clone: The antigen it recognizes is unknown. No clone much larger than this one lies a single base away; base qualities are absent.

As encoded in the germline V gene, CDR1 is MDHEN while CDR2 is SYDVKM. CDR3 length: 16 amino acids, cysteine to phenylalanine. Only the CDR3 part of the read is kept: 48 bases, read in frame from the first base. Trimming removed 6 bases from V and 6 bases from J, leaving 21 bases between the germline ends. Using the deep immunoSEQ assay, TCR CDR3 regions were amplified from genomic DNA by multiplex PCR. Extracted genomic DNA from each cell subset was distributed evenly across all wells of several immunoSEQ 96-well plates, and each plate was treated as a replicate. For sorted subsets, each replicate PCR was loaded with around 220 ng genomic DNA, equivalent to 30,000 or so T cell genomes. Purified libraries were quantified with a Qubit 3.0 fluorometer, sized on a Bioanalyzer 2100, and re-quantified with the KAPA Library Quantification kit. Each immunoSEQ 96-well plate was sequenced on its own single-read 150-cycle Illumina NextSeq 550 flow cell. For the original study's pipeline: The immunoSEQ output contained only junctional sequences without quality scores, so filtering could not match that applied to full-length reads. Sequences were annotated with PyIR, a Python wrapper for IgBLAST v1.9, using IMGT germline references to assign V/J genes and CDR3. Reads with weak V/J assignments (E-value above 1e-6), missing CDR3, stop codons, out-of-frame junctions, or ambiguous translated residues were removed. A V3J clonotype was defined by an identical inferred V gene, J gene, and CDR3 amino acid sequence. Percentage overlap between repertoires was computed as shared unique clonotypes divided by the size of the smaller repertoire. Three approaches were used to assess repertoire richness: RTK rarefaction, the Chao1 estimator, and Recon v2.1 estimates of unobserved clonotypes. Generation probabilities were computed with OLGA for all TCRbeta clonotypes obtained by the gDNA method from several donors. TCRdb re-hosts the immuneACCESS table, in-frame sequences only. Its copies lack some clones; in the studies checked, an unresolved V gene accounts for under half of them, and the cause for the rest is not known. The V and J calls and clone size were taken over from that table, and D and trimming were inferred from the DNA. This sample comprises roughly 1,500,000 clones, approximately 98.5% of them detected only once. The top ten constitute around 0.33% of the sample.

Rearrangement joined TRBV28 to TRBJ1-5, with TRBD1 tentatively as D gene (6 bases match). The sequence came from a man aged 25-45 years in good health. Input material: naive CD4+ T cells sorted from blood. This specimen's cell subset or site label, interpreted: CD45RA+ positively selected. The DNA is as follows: TGTGCCAGCAGCCGAGGAATCGACAGGTTCCCTCAGCCCCAGCATTTT. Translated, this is CASSRGIDRFPQPQHF.